Sequencing of this T cell receptor beta chain was carried out in a study of T cells in tuberculosis. The protocol was immunoSEQ multiplex PCR, while the TCRdb copy is restricted to in-frame clones and leaves out a portion. Here the sample spans about 28,000 clones, around 89% being singletons. General study points: Active tuberculosis TCR-alpha repertoires lay closer to GMM-specific TCRs than IGRA-negative controls, suggesting clonal expansion.

In regard to this clone: What it binds is unknown.

The germline V and J ends were trimmed by 2 bases and 6 bases, with 4 bases remaining between them. The CDR3 is 11 residues long. Germline CDR1 and CDR2: KGHSH and LQKENI. This sequence was found in a donor aged 10-35 years with latent tuberculosis or without tuberculosis infection. The genes are TRBV18 and TRBJ1-2; D is ambiguous. The sequencing sample was made of PBMCs. The CDR3 region is CASSPGDGYTF. CDR3 sequence (DNA): TGTGCCAGCTCACCAGGAGATGGCTACACCTTC. The complete variable domain, with remaining parts taken from reference TRBV18 and TRBJ1-2, reads NAGVMQNPRHLVRRRGQEARLRCSPMKGHSHVYWYRQLPEEGLKFMVYLQKENIIDESGMPKERFSAEFPKEGPSILRIQQVVRGDSAAYFCASSPGDGYTFGSGTRLTVV.